This T cell receptor beta chain was sequenced in a study of blood T cell repertoires in COVID-19. Overall study: Collection of acute and convalescent COVID-19 samples took place in the United States, Italy and Spain. PBMCs, B-cell-depleted T cells, or T cells were the source of the cDNA or gDNA that made up the material.

Authors' processing steps: Quantification of nucleated cells was approximated via reference gene primer amplification. Produced via immunoSEQ multiplex PCR; TCRdb's table is partial and in-frame only. V and J calls and clone size are as listed in that table; D and trimming were resolved from the DNA. This sample yields approximately 100,000 clones, of which 85% are seen a single time; over 35% belongs to the top ten. This clone was recorded a few times. CDR1 and CDR2 from the germline V gene are LNHNV and YYDKDF (reference sequence). V lost 0 bases, J lost 6 bases, and 11 bases lay in between. This CDR3 region has 15 residues.

Material: peripheral blood. The source is an elderly man with acute or convalescent COVID-19. This rearrangement joins TRBV15 to TRBJ2-2, with a weak D call TRBD2 (6 bases). For the CDR3, the DNA is TGTGCCACCAGCAGAGAAGCCGGGAGTGCCGGGGAGCTGTTTTTT. Translation: CATSREAGSAGELFF. Based on the CDR3 plus reference TRBV15 and TRBJ2-2, the full variable domain is DAMVIQNPRYQVTQFGKPVTLSCSQTLNHNVMYWYQQKSSQAPKLLFHYYDKDFNNEADTPDNFQSRRPNTSFCFLDIRSPGLGDTAMYLCATSREAGSAGELFFGEGSRLTVL.